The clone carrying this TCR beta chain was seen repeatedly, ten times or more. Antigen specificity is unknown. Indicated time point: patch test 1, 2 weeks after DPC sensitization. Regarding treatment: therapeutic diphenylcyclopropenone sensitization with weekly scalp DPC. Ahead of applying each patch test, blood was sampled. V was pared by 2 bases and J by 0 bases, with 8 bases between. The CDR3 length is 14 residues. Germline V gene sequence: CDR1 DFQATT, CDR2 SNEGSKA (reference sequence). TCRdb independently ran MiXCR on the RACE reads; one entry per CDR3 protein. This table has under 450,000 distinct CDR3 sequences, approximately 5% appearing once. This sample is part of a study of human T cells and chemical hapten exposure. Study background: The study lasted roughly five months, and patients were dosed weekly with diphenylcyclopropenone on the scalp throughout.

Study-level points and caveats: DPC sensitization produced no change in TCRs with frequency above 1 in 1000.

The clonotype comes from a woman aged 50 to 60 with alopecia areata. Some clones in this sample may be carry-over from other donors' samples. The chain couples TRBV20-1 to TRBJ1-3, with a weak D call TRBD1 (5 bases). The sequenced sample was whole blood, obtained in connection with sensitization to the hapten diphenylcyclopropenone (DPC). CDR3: CSARSGGSGNTIYF. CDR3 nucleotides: TGCAGTGCTAGATCGGGGGGCTCTGGAAACACCATATATTTT.